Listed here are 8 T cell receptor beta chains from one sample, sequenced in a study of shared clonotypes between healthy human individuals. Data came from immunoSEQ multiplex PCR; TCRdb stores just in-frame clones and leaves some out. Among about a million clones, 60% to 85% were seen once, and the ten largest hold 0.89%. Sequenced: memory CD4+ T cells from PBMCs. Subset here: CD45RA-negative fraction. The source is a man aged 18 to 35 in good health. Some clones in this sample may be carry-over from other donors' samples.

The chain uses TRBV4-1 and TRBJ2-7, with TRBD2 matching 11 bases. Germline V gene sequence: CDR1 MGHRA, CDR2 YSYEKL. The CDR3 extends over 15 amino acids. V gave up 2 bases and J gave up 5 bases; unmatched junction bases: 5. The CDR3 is CASSQPTSGSHEQYF. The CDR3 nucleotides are TGCGCCAGCAGCCAACCTACTAGCGGGAGTCACGAGCAGTACTTC.

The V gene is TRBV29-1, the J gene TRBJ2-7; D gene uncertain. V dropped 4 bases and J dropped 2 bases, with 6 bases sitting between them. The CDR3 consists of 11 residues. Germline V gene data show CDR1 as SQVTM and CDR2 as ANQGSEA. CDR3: CSVAEPYEQYF. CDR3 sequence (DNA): TGCAGCGTTGCAGAACCCTACGAGCAGTACTTC.

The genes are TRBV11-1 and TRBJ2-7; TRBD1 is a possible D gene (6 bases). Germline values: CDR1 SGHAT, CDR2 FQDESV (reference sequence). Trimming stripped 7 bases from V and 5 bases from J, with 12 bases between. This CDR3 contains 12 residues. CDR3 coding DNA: TGTGCCAGCACCCGGGACAACCACGAGCAGTACTTC. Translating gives CASTRDNHEQYF.

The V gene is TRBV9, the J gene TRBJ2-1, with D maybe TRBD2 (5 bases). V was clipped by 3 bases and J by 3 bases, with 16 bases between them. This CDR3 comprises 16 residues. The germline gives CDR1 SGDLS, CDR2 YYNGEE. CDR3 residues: CASSALRAALYNEQFF. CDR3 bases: TGTGCCAGCAGCGCCCTGAGAGCGGCCCTCTACAATGAGCAGTTCTTC.

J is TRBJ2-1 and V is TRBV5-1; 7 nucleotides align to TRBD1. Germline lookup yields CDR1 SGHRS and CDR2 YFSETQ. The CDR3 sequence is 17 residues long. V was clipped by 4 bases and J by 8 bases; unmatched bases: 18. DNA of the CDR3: TGCGCCAGCAGCCCGCGCCCCTCGGGACAAGGGGGCGATGAGCAGTTCTTC. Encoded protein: CASSPRPSGQGGDEQFF.

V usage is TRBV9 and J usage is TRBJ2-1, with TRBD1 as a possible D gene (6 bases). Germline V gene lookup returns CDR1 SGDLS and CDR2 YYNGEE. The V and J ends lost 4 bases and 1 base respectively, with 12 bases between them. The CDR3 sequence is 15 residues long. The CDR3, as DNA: TGTGCCAGCAGCCCCCACAGGGTTTCCTACAATGAGCAGTTCTTC. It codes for CASSPHRVSYNEQFF.

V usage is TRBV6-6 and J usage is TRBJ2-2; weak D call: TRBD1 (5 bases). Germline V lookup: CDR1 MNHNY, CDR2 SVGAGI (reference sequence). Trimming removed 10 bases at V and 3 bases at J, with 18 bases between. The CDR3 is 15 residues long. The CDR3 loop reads CATYPARVDTGELFF. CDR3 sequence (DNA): TGTGCCACCTACCCGGCCAGGGTGGACACCGGGGAGCTGTTTTTT.

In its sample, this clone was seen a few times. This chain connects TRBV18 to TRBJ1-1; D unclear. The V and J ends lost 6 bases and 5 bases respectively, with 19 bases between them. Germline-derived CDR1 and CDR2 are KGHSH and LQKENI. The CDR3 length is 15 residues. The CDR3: CASSPSAARVTEAFF. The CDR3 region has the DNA TGTGCCAGCTCTCCCTCTGCAGCTCGGGTGACTGAAGCTTTCTTT.